The source of this TCR beta chain is a study of cytomegalovirus exposure and HLA in healthy donors. PCR involved 60 Vbeta and 13 Jbeta primers. The protocol was immunoSEQ multiplex PCR, while the TCRdb copy is restricted to in-frame clones and leaves out a portion. Seen here are roughly 110,000 clones, approximately 80% observed once, and the top ten hold 3.5% to 5%. V dropped 1 base and J dropped 0 bases, with 5 bases sitting between them. Germline assignment: CDR1 SGHAT and CDR2 FQNNGV. The CDR3 consists of 14 residues. This chain uses TRBV11-2 with TRBJ2-3; tentative D call: TRBD2 (5 bases). The clonotype originates from a male donor in good health and CMV-seronegative. Sequencing used PBMCs. The CDR3 spells CASSLVASTDTQYF. The CDR3 DNA reads as TGTGCCAGCAGCTTAGTAGCGAGCACAGATACGCAGTATTTT.